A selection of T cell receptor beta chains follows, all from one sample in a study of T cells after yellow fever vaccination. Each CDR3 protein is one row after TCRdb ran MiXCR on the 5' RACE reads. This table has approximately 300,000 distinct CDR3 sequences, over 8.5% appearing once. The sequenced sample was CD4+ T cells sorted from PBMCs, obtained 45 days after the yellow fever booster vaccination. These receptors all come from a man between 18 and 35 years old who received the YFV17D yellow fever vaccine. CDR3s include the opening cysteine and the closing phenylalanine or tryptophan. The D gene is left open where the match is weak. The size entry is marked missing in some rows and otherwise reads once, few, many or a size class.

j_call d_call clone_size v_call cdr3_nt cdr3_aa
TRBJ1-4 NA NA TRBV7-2 TGTGCCAGCAGCACCTGGGTCGATGAAAAACTGTTTTTT CASSTWVDEKLFF
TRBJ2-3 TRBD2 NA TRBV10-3 TGTGCCACCAGCGGGGGTCTCAGCACAGATACGCAGTATTTT CATSGGLSTDTQYF
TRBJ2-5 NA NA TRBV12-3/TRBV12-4 TGTGCCAGCAACCGCGAGGGGGAACAAGAGACCCAGTACTTC CASNREGEQETQYF
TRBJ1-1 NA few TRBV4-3 TGCGCCAGCAGCCAAGAGTCTGGGAAAAACACTGAAGCTTTCTTT CASSQESGKNTEAFF
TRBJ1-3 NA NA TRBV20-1 TGCAGTGCCAAGACCGGGACCCGGGGAAACACCATATATTTT CSAKTGTRGNTIYF
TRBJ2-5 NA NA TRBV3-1 TGTGCCAGCAGCCAAGATCTAGCTGGAGAGACCCAGTACTTC CASSQDLAGETQYF
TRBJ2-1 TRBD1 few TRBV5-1 TGCGCCAGCAGCTCGGGACAGGGGGCCCATGAGCAGTTCTTC CASSSGQGAHEQFF
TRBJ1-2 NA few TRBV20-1 TGCAGTGCTAGAAAACCAAGCGCGGCTGGCTACACCTTC CSARKPSAAGYTF
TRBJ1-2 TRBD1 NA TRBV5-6 TGTGCCAGCAGCTTGGCCAGGGACAGGGTAATCTATGGCTACACCTTC CASSLARDRVIYGYTF
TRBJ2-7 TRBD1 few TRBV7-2 TGTGCCAGCAGACAAGACAGGGCCGGGGTCTACGAGCAGTACTTC CASRQDRAGVYEQYF
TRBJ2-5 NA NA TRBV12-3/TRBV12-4 TGTGCCAGCAGTTTTTTGGTCCCAGAGACCCAGTACTTC CASSFLVPETQYF
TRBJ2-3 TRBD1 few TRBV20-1 TGCAGTGCTAGCGATGGACAGGGGGTCACAGATACGCAGTATTTT CSASDGQGVTDTQYF
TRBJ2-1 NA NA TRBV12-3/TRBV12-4 TGTGCCAGCAGTTTGTCTCCCGGGGGCCATGAGCAGTTCTTC CASSLSPGGHEQFF
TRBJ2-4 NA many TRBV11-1 TGTGCCAGCAGCGGGCTCTCCAAAAACATTCAGTACTTC CASSGLSKNIQYF
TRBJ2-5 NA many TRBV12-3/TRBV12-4 TGTGCCAGCACCCTCGGGGTTAGGAGGGAGACCCAGTACTTC CASTLGVRRETQYF
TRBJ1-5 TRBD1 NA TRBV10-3 TGTGCCATCAGTGTAGGGCAGAATGGGGGCGGACAGGGGCCCCAGCATTTT CAISVGQNGGGQGPQHF
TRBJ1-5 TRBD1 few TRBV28 TGTGCCAGCAGTTCACCGGGACAGGGGAATCAGCCCCAGCATTTT CASSSPGQGNQPQHF
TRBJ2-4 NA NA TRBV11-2 TGTGCCAGCAGCGGGGCAGGGAACATTCAGTACTTC CASSGAGNIQYF
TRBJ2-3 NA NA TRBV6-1 TGTGCCAGCAAAAGACCTAGCACAGATACGCAGTATTTT CASKRPSTDTQYF
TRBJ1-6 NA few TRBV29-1 TGCAGCGCCCGGGCCACCTATAATTCACCCCTCCACTTT CSARATYNSPLHF
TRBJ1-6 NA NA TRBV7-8 TGTGCCAGCAGCTCCCCCAGGAGAGGGGACGGATCACCCCTCCACTTT CASSSPRRGDGSPLHF
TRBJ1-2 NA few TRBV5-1 TGCGCCAGCAGCTTGGCCGGGATAGACTATGGCTACACCTTC CASSLAGIDYGYTF
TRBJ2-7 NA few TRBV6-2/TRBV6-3 TGTGCCAGCAGCGACAGCCCCTACGAGCAGTACTTC CASSDSPYEQYF
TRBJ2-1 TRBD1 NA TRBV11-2 TGTGCCAGCACCCTAAGGACAGGCTCCTACAATGAGCAGTTCTTC CASTLRTGSYNEQFF
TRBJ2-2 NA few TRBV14 TGTGCCAGCAGCCAAGATACATGGGGGACACCGAACACCGGGGAGCTGTTTTTT CASSQDTWGTPNTGELFF
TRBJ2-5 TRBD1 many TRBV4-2 TGTGCCAGCAGCCAAGTAACGGGACAGGGGATTTCGGAGACCCAGTACTTC CASSQVTGQGISETQYF